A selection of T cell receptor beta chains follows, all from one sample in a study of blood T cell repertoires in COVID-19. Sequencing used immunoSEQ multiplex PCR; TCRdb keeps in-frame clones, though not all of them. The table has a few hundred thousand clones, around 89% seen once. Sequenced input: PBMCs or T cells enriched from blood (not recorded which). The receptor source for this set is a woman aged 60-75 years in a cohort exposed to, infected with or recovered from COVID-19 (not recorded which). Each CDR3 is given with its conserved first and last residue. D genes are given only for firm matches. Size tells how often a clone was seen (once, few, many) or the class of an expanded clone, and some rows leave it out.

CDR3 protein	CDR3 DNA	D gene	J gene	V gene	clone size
CASSLTGWLETQYF	TGTGCCAGCAGCCTGACAGGGTGGCTGGAGACCCAGTACTTC	TRBD1	TRBJ2-5	TRBV4-2	NA
CASRKTTAHTEAFF	TGTGCCAGCAGGAAGACAACCGCGCACACTGAAGCTTTCTTT	NA	TRBJ1-1	TRBV6-5	NA
CASSTDRGSNQPQHF	TGTGCCAGCAGCACGGACAGGGGTAGCAATCAGCCCCAGCATTTT	TRBD1	TRBJ1-5	TRBV7-2	NA
CASISAGEGHEQYF	TGTGCCAGCATCTCTGCGGGGGAAGGGCACGAGCAGTACTTC	TRBD2	TRBJ2-7	TRBV6-5	NA
CASSQQGNEQFF	TGTGCCAGTTCACAACAGGGCAATGAGCAGTTCTTC	NA	TRBJ2-1	TRBV18	NA
CASSAIGGWNTEAFF	TGTGCCAGTAGTGCTATAGGGGGATGGAACACTGAAGCTTTCTTT	NA	TRBJ1-1	TRBV19	NA
CASSLAPAGAEGYNEQFF	TGTGCTAGCAGCTTAGCCCCGGCGGGAGCGGAGGGATACAATGAGCAGTTCTTC	TRBD2	TRBJ2-1	TRBV7-7	NA
CASTPWGRALSGYTF	TGTGCCAGCACCCCATGGGGCAGGGCCCTTAGCGGCTACACCTTC	NA	TRBJ1-2	TRBV28	once
CASRRVAGTYNEQFF	TGTGCCAGCAGAAGAGTAGCGGGCACATACAATGAGCAGTTCTTC	TRBD2	TRBJ2-1	TRBV7-8	once
CASSLTGGKTYEQYF	TGTGCCAGCAGCTTGACAGGGGGGAAAACCTACGAGCAGTACTTC	TRBD1	TRBJ2-7	TRBV7-9	NA
CASSIVGQGRARTF	TGTGCCAGTAGTATAGTTGGGCAGGGCCGAGCGAGGACCTTC	NA	TRBJ1-2	TRBV19	NA
CASSPTGQYGYTF	TGTGCCAGCAGCCCCACCGGACAGTATGGCTACACCTTC	NA	TRBJ1-2	TRBV7-3	NA
CASSARLAGVPHEQYF	TGTGCCAGCAGCGCACGACTAGCGGGAGTCCCCCACGAGCAGTACTTC	TRBD2	TRBJ2-7	TRBV7-2	NA
CASSRTPGTSGRYNEQFF	TGTGCCAGCAGCAGAACCCCCGGGACTAGCGGCAGGTACAATGAGCAGTTCTTC	TRBD2	TRBJ2-1	TRBV6-2/TRBV6-3	NA
CASARSMNTEAFF	TGTGCCAGCGCGAGAAGTATGAACACTGAAGCTTTCTTT	NA	TRBJ1-1	TRBV12-3/TRBV12-4	NA
CASSRRGDFSYNEQFF	TGTGCCAGCAGCCGACGGGGGGATTTCTCCTACAATGAGCAGTTCTTC	TRBD2	TRBJ2-1	TRBV3-1/TRBV3-2	NA
CAISGQELGGYTF	TGTGCCATCAGTGGACAGGAATTGGGCGGCTACACCTTC	NA	TRBJ1-2	TRBV10-3	once
CASSFDRYYGYTF	TGTGCCAGCAGTTTTGACAGGTACTATGGCTACACCTTC	NA	TRBJ1-2	TRBV12-3/TRBV12-4	NA
CAWSWGQINGYTF	TGTGCCTGGAGTTGGGGGCAGATAAATGGCTACACCTTC	NA	TRBJ1-2	TRBV30	NA
CASSAGLTGYKNIQYF	TGTGCCAGCAGTGCGGGTCTGACAGGGTACAAAAACATTCAGTACTTC	TRBD1	TRBJ2-4	TRBV2	NA
CASSRPGTGYTGELFF	TGTGCCAGCAGCCGCCCCGGGACAGGGTACACCGGGGAGCTGTTTTTT	TRBD1	TRBJ2-2	TRBV5-4	NA
CASSLAERPGTDTQYF	TGCGCCAGCAGCTTGGCAGAGCGGCCTGGGACAGATACGCAGTATTTT	NA	TRBJ2-3	TRBV5-1	once
CASSQDFRTSGSGDEQFF	TGTGCCAGCAGCCAAGACTTCCGGACTAGCGGGAGCGGCGATGAGCAGTTCTTC	TRBD2	TRBJ2-1	TRBV3-1/TRBV3-2	NA
CASSFSEKLFF	TGTGCCAGCAGTTTCAGTGAAAAACTGTTTTTT	NA	TRBJ1-4	TRBV12-3/TRBV12-4	once
CASGLAAYNEQFF	TGTGCCAGCGGGCTAGCGGCCTACAATGAGCAGTTCTTC	TRBD2	TRBJ2-1	TRBV6-5	NA
CASRQGQTRGSPLHF	TGTGCCAGCCGACAGGGGCAAACCCGGGGTTCACCCCTCCACTTT	TRBD1	TRBJ1-6	TRBV28	NA
CSASRQPPQHF	TGCAGTGCTAGTCGACAGCCGCCCCAGCATTTT	NA	TRBJ1-5	TRBV20-1	NA
CATNPGLQSSYEQYF	TGTGCCACGAACCCGGGACTACAGAGCTCCTACGAGCAGTACTTC	TRBD2	TRBJ2-7	TRBV2	NA
CAWSAMTGSNQPQHF	TGTGCCTGGAGTGCGATGACAGGGAGCAATCAGCCCCAGCATTTT	TRBD1	TRBJ1-5	TRBV30	NA
CASSSKSGTGYEQYF	TGTGCCAGCAGCTCGAAAAGCGGGACGGGCTACGAGCAGTACTTC	TRBD2	TRBJ2-7	TRBV5-4	NA
CASSSGGASNQPQHF	TGTGCCAGCAGCTCGGGGGGGGCGAGCAATCAGCCCCAGCATTTT	NA	TRBJ1-5	TRBV9	NA
CATSDFRQATGELFF	TGTGCCACCAGTGATTTCCGACAGGCGACCGGGGAGCTGTTTTTT	NA	TRBJ2-2	TRBV24-1	NA
CASKLFQGGRSYEQYF	TGTGCCAGCAAGTTATTCCAGGGCGGCCGCTCCTACGAGCAGTACTTC	NA	TRBJ2-7	TRBV27	NA
CASSLRGSEQFF	TGTGCCAGCAGCTTGCGCGGGAGTGAGCAGTTCTTC	TRBD2	TRBJ2-1	TRBV5-4	NA
CASSIDGGGSYEQYF	TGTGCCAGTAGTATAGACGGGGGAGGCTCCTACGAGCAGTACTTC	NA	TRBJ2-7	TRBV19	NA
CASVGRTTNEKLFF	TGTGCCAGCGTGGGGCGAACAACTAATGAAAAACTGTTTTTT	NA	TRBJ1-4	TRBV28	NA
CSVGSQRSTDTQYF	TGCAGCGTTGGTTCGCAGCGTAGCACAGATACGCAGTATTTT	NA	TRBJ2-3	TRBV29-1	NA
CASSQLARLAGGDTQYF	TGTGCCAGCAGCCAACTCGCACGACTAGCGGGAGGAGATACGCAGTATTTT	TRBD2	TRBJ2-3	TRBV3-1/TRBV3-2	NA
CASLPPGLAANEQFF	TGTGCCAGCCTACCGCCGGGACTAGCGGCCAATGAGCAGTTCTTC	TRBD2	TRBJ2-1	TRBV2	NA
CASSEAVGENYGYTF	TGTGCCAGCAGCGAAGCGGTCGGGGAAAACTATGGCTACACCTTC	NA	TRBJ1-2	TRBV9	NA
CASSEPGTGGYEQYF	TGTGCCAGCAGTGAACCCGGGACAGGGGGCTACGAGCAGTACTTC	TRBD1	TRBJ2-7	TRBV25-1	NA